The 18 T cell receptor beta chains below all came from one sample that was sequenced in a study of blood T cell repertoires in COVID-19. The protocol was immunoSEQ multiplex PCR, while the TCRdb copy is restricted to in-frame clones and leaves out a portion. The table lists 190,000 or so clones, roughly 86% of them singletons. Material for sequencing was peripheral blood. The receptors stem from a man between 40 and 49 years old with active or convalescent COVID-19.

The gene calls are TRBV11-1 and TRBJ1-6; 7 bases are a match to TRBD1. Germline-derived CDR1 and CDR2 are SGHAT and FQDESV (reference sequence). The CDR3 runs to 14 residues. V was clipped by 6 bases and J by 7 bases; unmatched bases: 6. CDR3 residues: CASRTGTENSPLHF. CDR3 DNA: TGTGCCAGCAGAACCGGGACAGAGAATTCACCCCTCCACTTT.

The CDR3 spells CATSLQETQYF. CDR3 bases: TGTGCCACCAGCCTCCAAGAGACCCAGTACTTC. This rearrangement joins TRBV6-5 to TRBJ2-5; D unresolved. Per germline, CDR1 MNHEY and CDR2 SVGAGI. V gave up 10 bases and J gave up 1 base, with 7 bases separating them. CDR3 size: 11 residues.

This chain connects TRBV5-1 to TRBJ1-4; 8 positions agree with TRBD1. From germline, CDR1 is SGHRS and CDR2 YFSETQ. The J segment lost 1 base and the V segment lost 4 bases, leaving 6 bases of the junction unmatched. The CDR3 length is 16 residues. CDR3 nucleotide sequence: TGCGCCAGCAGCCTGGACAGGGTAGAAACTAATGAAAAACTGTTTTTT. Protein product: CASSLDRVETNEKLFF.

The chain has TRBV12-5 and TRBJ2-2; maybe TRBD1 (6 bases). V was cut by 0 bases and J by 6 bases, with 14 bases left in between. CDR1 LGHNT and CDR2 FRNRAP come from the germline V gene. There are 16 residues in the CDR3. The CDR3 spells CASGLVYGQPSGELFF. In DNA form, the CDR3 reads TGTGCTAGTGGTTTGGTATACGGACAGCCCTCCGGGGAGCTGTTTTTT. Full variable domain (missing parts from reference TRBV12-5 and TRBJ2-2): DARVTQTPRHKVTEMGQEVTMRCQPILGHNTVFWYRQTMMQGLELLAYFRNRAPLDDSGMPKDRFSAEMPDATLATLKIQPSEPRDSAVYFCASGLVYGQPSGELFFGEGSRLTVL.

CDR3 sequence reads: CAWGAGGNTGELFF. For the CDR3, the DNA is TGTGCCTGGGGGGCAGGGGGCAACACCGGGGAGCTGTTTTTT. The chain is built from TRBV30 and TRBJ2-2; 8 nucleotides agree with TRBD1. Germline V gene sequence: CDR1 GTSNPN, CDR2 SVGIG (reference sequence). CDR3 length equals 14 residues. The ends lost 5 bases at V and 2 bases at J; junction bases unmatched: 4. The variable domain in full, with the rest retrieved from reference TRBV30 and TRBJ2-2, is SQTIHQWPATLVQPVGSPLSLECTVEGTSNPNLYWYRQAAGRGLQLLFYSVGIGQISSEVPQNLSASRPQDRQFILSSKKLLLSDSGFYLCAWGAGGNTGELFFGEGSRLTVL.

V is TRBV7-2 and J is TRBJ1-4; TRBD1 is a possible D gene (6 bases). CDR1 SGHTA and CDR2 FQGNSA come from the germline V gene. The CDR3 consists of 14 residues. V was cut by 4 bases and J by 8 bases, with 14 bases left in between. CDR3: CASSWGGANEKLFF. The CDR3 nucleotides are TGTGCCAGCAGCTGGGGGGGCGCAAACGAAAAACTGTTTTTT.

This clone was seen only once. V gene TRBV28 combines with J gene TRBJ1-2, with unresolved D. Per germline, CDR1 MDHEN and CDR2 SYDVKM. This CDR3 is built from 12 residues. V lost 3 bases and J 6 bases, leaving 8 bases between the germline ends. CDR3 nucleotides: TGTGCCAGCAGTTTGGCAGGCCATGGCTACACCTTC. This encodes CASSLAGHGYTF.

This chain connects TRBV3-1 (or the pseudogene TRBV3-2) to TRBJ1-6; no clear D. From germline, CDR1 is LGHDT and CDR2 YNNKEL (reference sequence). CDR3 length: 14 residues. V lost 3 bases and J 7 bases, leaving 10 bases between the germline ends. The CDR3 loop is CASSQGGENSPLHF. Written as DNA, the CDR3 is TGTGCCAGCAGCCAGGGAGGAGAGAATTCACCCCTCCACTTT.

V is TRBV29-1 and J is TRBJ1-2; TRBD1 aligns across 7 bases. The CDR3 sequence is 13 residues long. Trimming cost V 0 bases and J 7 bases; bases outside gene matches: 5. Germline values: CDR1 SQVTM, CDR2 ANQGSEA. CDR3 amino acids: CSVEDDRVGGYTF. DNA of the CDR3: TGCAGCGTTGAAGACGACAGGGTTGGTGGCTACACCTTC.

The genes are TRBV24-1 and TRBJ1-5; 7 bases fit TRBD1. This CDR3 spans 14 amino acids. Germline V gives CDR1 KGHDR, CDR2 SFDVKD. The V gene end was trimmed by 6 bases and the J gene end by 4 bases; junction bases not matched to a gene: 5. The DNA of the CDR3 is TGTGCCACCAGTCAGACAGGGATGAATCAGCCCCAGCATTTT. Translated, it gives CATSQTGMNQPQHF.

The J gene is TRBJ1-1, the V gene TRBV6-2 or TRBV6-3, with 9 bases matching TRBD1. After removal of 6 bases from V and 1 base from J, the junction contained 12 bases not matched to a gene. CDR3 size: 17 residues. The V gene's germline CDR1 is MNHEY and CDR2 SVGEGT. The CDR3: CASSPGQGRIWNTEAFF. The CDR3, as DNA: TGTGCCAGCAGCCCGGGACAGGGAAGGATTTGGAACACTGAAGCTTTCTTT.

The chain combines TRBV6-4 with TRBJ1-6, with D maybe TRBD1 (5 bases). The germline V gene encodes CDR1 MRHNA and CDR2 SNTAGT. The CDR3 is made up of 15 amino acids. V gave up 6 bases and J gave up 7 bases, with 16 bases separating them. CDR3: CASRDLQGRNSPLHF. DNA for the CDR3: TGTGCCAGCAGAGATCTCCAGGGTCGGAATTCACCCCTCCACTTT.

CDR3 region: CATSRDSQEDNEKLFF. The CDR3 bases are TGTGCCACCAGCAGAGATAGTCAAGAGGATAATGAAAAACTGTTTTTT. V is TRBV15 and J is TRBJ1-4; D is unclear. The length of the CDR3 is 16 residues. Germline V lookup: CDR1 LNHNV, CDR2 YYDKDF (reference sequence). The V gene lost 0 bases and the J gene lost 4 bases, with 12 bases spanning the gap.

The chain's CDR3 is CASSSQGTGELFF. Here the CDR3 DNA reads TGTGCCAGCAGCTCTCAGGGCACCGGGGAGCTGTTTTTT. The chain links TRBV14 to TRBJ2-2, with D possibly being TRBD1 (5 bases). The CDR3 sequence is 13 residues long. Germline V CDR1 and CDR2: SGHDN, FVKESK. Trimming stripped 5 bases from V and 4 bases from J, with 8 bases between.

The chain combines TRBV5-1 with TRBJ2-2; TRBD1 is a possible D gene (6 bases). V shed 0 bases and J shed 7 bases, with 10 bases lying between them. The CDR3 loop spans 14 amino acids. Germline V lookup: CDR1 SGHRS, CDR2 YFSETQ. The CDR3 reads CASSLVVQGGELFF. Written as DNA, the CDR3 is TGCGCCAGCAGCTTGGTTGTACAGGGCGGGGAGCTGTTTTTT.

The chain recombines TRBV20-1 with TRBJ2-1, with unresolved D. The length of the CDR3 is 15 residues. CDR1 is DFQATT and CDR2 is SNEGSKA in the germline V gene (reference sequence). V dropped 3 bases and J dropped 0 bases, with 12 bases sitting between them. CDR3 DNA sequence: TGCAGTGCTAGTGCGCAGTACAGCTCCTACAATGAGCAGTTCTTC. Its translation is CSASAQYSSYNEQFF.

The chain employs TRBV9 and TRBJ2-7; a weak D match, TRBD1 (5 bases). The V and J ends lost 4 bases and 6 bases respectively, with 20 bases between them. Germline V gives CDR1 SGDLS, CDR2 YYNGEE. This CDR3 region has 15 residues. In DNA, the CDR3 is TGTGCCAGCAGCCCAGACGGCAGGGTATCGTTCGAGCAGTACTTC. Translation: CASSPDGRVSFEQYF.

J is TRBJ2-3 and V is TRBV7-6; tentatively, D is TRBD1 (6 bases). Germline V lookup: CDR1 SGHVS, CDR2 FNYEAQ. The V and J ends lost 1 base and 1 base respectively, with 12 bases between them. The CDR3 length is 16 residues. The CDR3 sequence: CASSLEGVSGTDTQYF. The CDR3 DNA sequence: TGTGCCAGCAGCTTAGAGGGGGTGTCCGGCACAGATACGCAGTATTTT.